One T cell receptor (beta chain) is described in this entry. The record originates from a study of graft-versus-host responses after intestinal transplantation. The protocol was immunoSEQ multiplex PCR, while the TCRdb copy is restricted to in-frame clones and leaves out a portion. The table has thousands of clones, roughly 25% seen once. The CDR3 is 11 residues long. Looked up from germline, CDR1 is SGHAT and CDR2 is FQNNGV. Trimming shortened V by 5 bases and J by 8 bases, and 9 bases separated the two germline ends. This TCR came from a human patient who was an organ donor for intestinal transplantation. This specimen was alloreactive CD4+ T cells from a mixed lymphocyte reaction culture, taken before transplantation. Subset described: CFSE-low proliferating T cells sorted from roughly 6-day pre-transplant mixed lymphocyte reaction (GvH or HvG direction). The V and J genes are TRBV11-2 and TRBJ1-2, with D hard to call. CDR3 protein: CASSRVWGYTF. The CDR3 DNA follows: TGTGCCAGCAGCCGTGTCTGGGGCTACACCTTC. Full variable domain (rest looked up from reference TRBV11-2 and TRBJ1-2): EAGVAQSPRYKIIEKRQSVAFWCNPISGHATLYWYQQILGQGPKLLIQFQNNGVVDDSQLPKDRFSAERLKGVDSTLKIQPAKLEDSAVYLCASSRVWGYTFGSGTRLTVV.